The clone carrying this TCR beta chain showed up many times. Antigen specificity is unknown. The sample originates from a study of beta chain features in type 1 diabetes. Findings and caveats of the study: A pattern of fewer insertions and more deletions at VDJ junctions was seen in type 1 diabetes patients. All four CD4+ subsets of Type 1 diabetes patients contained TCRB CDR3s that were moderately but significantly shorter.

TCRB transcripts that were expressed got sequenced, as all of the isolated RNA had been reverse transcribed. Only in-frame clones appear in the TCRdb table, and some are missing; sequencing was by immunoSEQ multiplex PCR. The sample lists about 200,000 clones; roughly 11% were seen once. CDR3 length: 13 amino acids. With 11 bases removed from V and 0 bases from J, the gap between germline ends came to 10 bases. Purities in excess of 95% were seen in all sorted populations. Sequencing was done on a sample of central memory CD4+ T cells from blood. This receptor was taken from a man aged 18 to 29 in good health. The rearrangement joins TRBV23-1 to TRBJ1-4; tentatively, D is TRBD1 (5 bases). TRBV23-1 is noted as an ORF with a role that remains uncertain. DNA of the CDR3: TGCGCCGGGGGAACAGCAACTAATGAAAAACTGTTTTTT. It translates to CAGGTATNEKLFF.